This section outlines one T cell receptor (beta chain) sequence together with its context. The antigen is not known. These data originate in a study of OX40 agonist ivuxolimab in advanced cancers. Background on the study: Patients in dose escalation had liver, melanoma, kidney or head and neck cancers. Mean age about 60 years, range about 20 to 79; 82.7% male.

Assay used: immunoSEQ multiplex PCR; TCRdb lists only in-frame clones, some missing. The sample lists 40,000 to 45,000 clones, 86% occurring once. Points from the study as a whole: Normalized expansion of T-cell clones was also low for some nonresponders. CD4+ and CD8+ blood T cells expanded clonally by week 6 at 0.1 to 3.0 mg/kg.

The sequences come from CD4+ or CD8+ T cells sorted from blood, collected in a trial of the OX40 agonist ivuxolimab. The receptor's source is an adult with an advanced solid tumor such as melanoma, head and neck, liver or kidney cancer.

The CDR3 DNA reads TGTGCCAGCAGCTTAGCACAGGGTTCACCCCTCCACTTT. This translates into CASSLAQGSPLHF. The chain joins TRBV7-7 to TRBJ1-6; D is possibly TRBD1 (6 bases). This CDR3 region has 13 residues. The V end lost 0 bases, the J end lost 9 bases, and 6 bases lay between the germline ends. Germline V CDR1 and CDR2: SSHAT, FNYEAQ (reference sequence).